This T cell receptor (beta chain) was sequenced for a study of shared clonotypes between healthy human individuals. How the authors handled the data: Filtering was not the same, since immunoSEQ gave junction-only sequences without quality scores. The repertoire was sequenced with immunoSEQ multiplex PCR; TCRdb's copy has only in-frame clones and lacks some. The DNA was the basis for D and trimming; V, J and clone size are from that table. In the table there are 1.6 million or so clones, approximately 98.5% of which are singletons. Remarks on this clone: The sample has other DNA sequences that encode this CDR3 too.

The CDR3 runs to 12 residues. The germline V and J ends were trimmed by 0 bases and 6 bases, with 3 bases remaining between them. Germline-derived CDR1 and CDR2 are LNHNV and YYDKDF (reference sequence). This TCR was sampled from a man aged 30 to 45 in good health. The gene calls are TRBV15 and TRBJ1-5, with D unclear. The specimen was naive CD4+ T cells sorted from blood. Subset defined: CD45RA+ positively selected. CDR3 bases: TGTGCCACCAGCAGAGATACTCAGCCCCAGCATTTT. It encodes CATSRDTQPQHF.